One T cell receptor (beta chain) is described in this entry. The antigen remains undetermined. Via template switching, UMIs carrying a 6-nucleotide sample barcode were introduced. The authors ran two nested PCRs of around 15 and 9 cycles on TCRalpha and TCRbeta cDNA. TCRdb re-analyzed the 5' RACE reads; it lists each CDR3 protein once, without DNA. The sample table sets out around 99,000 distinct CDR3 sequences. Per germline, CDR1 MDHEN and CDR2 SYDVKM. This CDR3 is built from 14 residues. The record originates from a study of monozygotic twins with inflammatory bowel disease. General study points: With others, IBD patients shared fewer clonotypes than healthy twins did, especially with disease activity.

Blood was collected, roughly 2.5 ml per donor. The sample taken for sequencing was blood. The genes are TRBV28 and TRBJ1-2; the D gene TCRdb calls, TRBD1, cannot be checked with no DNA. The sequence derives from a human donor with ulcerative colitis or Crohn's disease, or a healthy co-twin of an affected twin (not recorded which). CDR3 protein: CASSLIGIGYGYTF.